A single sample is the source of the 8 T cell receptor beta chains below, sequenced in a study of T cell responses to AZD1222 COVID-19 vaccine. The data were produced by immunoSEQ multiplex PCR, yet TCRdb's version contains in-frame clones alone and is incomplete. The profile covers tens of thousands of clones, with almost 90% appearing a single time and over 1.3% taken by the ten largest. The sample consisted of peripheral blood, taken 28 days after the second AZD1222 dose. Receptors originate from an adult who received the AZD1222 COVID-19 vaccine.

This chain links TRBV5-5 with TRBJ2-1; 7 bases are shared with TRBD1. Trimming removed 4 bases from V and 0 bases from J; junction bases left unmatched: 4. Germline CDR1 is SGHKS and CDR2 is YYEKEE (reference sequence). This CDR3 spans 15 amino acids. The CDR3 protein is CASSVRDSSYNEQFF. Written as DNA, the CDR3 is TGTGCCAGCAGCGTCCGGGACAGCTCCTACAATGAGCAGTTCTTC.

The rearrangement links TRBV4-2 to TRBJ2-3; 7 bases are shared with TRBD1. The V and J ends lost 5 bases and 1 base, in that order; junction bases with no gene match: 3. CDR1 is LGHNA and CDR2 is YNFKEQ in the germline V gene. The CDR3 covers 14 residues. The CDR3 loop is CASSRGQGTDTQYF. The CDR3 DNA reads TGTGCCAGCAGCAGAGGACAGGGCACAGATACGCAGTATTTT.

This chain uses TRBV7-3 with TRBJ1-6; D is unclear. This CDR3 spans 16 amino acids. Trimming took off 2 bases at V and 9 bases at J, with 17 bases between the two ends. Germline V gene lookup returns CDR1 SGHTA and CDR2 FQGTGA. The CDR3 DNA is TGTGCCAGCAGCTTAGGTCCTTATGTCGAGGGTTCACCCCTCCACTTT. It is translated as CASSLGPYVEGSPLHF.

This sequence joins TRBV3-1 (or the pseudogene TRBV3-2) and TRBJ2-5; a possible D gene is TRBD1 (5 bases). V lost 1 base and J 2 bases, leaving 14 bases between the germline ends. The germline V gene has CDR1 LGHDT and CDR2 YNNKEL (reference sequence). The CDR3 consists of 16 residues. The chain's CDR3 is CASSQGGPGIQETQYF. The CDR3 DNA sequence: TGTGCCAGCAGCCAAGGGGGTCCAGGGATTCAAGAGACCCAGTACTTC.

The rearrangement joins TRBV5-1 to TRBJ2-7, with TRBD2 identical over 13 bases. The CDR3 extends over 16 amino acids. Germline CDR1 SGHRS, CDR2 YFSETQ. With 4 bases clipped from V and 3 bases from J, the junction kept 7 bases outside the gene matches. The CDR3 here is CASSRGTSGVNYEQYF. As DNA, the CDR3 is TGCGCCAGCAGCCGCGGGACTAGCGGGGTTAACTACGAGCAGTACTTC. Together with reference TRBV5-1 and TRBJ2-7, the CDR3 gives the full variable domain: KAGVTQTPRYLIKTRGQQVTLSCSPISGHRSVSWYQQTPGQGLQFLFEYFSETQRNKGNFPGRFSGRQFSNSRSEMNVSTLELGDSALYLCASSRGTSGVNYEQYFGPGTRLTVT.

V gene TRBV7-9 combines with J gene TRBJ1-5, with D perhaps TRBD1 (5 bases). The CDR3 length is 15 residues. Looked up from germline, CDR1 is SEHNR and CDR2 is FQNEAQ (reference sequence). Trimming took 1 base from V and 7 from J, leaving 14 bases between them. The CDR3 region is CASSLGDSFVQPQHF. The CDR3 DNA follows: TGTGCCAGCAGCTTAGGTGACAGCTTCGTACAGCCCCAGCATTTT.

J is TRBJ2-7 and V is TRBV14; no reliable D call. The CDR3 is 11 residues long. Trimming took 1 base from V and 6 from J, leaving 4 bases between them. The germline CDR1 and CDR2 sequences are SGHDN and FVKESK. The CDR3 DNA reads TGTGCCAGCAGCCAAGGGGCCGAGCAGTACTTC. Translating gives CASSQGAEQYF.

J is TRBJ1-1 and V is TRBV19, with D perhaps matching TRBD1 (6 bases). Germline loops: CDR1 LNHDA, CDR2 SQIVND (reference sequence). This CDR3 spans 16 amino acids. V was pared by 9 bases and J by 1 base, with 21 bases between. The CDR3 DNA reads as TGTGCCAGCGGGGGTACGCATGGCAGGGGGAACACTGAAGCTTTCTTT. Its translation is CASGGTHGRGNTEAFF. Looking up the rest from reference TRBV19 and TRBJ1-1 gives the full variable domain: DGGITQSPKYLFRKEGQNVTLSCEQNLNHDAMYWYRQDPGQGLRLIYYSQIVNDFQKGDIAEGYSVSREKKESFPLTVTSAQKNPTAFYLCASGGTHGRGNTEAFFGQGTRLTVV.